This T cell receptor (beta chain) was recorded in a study of early T cells in non-severe SARS-CoV-2 infection. The overall study: With bulk RNA from unsorted whole blood as input, sequencing yielded unpaired chains.

This CDR3 region has 15 residues. The V segment lost 5 bases and the J segment 2 bases; nucleotides outside the gene matches: 6. Per the germline V gene, CDR1 is MDHEN and CDR2 is SYDVKM. Study-level points and caveats: VDJdb-based annotation leaned toward anti-spike CD8 responses and missed private and CD4 specificities.

Unique molecular identifiers were affixed to single, distinct cDNA molecules. TCRdb re-called the 5' RACE reads with MiXCR, one entry per CDR3 protein. The profile shows 55,000 to 70,000 distinct CDR3 sequences, more than 4% of them singletons. Many counts were recorded for this clonotype. The antigen is unknown. The rearrangement links TRBV28 to TRBJ1-2, with 9 bases aligning to TRBD1. The receptor was derived from an adult who was a healthcare worker with PCR-confirmed SARS-CoV-2 infection or an uninfected control (not recorded which). Sequenced sample: whole blood. The CDR3 sequence: CASSIQGARNYGYTF. The CDR3 DNA is TGTGCCAGCAGTATACAGGGGGCTCGGAACTATGGCTACACCTTC.